This is a list of T cell receptor beta chains from one sample in a study of Ad26.COV2.S vaccination and SARS-CoV-2 variants. Sequencing used immunoSEQ multiplex PCR; TCRdb keeps in-frame clones, though not all of them. The sample consists of about 280,000 clones, around 87% of them appearing once. The input for sequencing was peripheral blood, taken in a trial of Ad26.COV2.S vaccine versus placebo. The receptor set was obtained from a person aged 18-65 years who received the Ad26.COV2.S COVID-19 vaccine or a placebo. The CDR3 runs from the conserved cysteine through the conserved F or W. D genes are given only for firm matches. Not all rows give a size; the values are once, few, many and, for expanded clones, a class.

>TRBV11-3|TRBJ2-2|NA|NA
CASSQGGRNTGELFF
TGTGCCAGCAGCCAAGGGGGAAGGAACACCGGGGAGCTGTTTTTT
>TRBV3-1/TRBV3-2|TRBJ2-5|NA|TRBD2
CASSQAGGPLPHHF
TGTGCCAGCAGCCAAGCGGGAGGGCCCCTACCCCACCACTTC
>TRBV6-1|TRBJ1-1|once|NA
CASSDPGQYTEAFF
TGTGCCAGCAGTGACCCCGGACAGTACACTGAAGCTTTCTTT
>TRBV19|TRBJ2-3|NA|TRBD2
CASSIGRTSDGTDTQYF
TGTGCCAGTAGTATAGGACGGACTAGCGACGGCACAGATACGCAGTATTTT
>TRBV2|TRBJ2-7|once|NA
CASSEAGWYEQYF
TGTGCCAGCAGTGAAGCGGGGTGGTACGAGCAGTACTTC
>TRBV10-3|TRBJ1-5|NA|NA
CAISDNPSNQPQHF
TGTGCCATCAGTGATAATCCGAGCAATCAGCCCCAGCATTTT
>TRBV5-1|TRBJ1-1|NA|TRBD1
CASSLGQGVPRDTEAFF
TGCGCCAGCAGCTTGGGACAGGGGGTCCCGAGAGACACTGAAGCTTTCTTT
>TRBV7-9|TRBJ1-4|NA|TRBD1
CASRITTGGAEKLFF
TGTGCCAGCAGAATAACAACAGGGGGCGCAGAAAAACTGTTTTTT
>TRBV27|TRBJ2-1|NA|TRBD1
CASNQGAAYNEQFF
TGTGCCAGCAATCAGGGGGCGGCGTACAATGAGCAGTTCTTC
>TRBV11-3|TRBJ2-3|NA|NA
CASSLEGGVGTDTQYF
TGTGCCAGCAGCTTAGAGGGCGGGGTTGGCACAGATACGCAGTATTTT
>TRBV7-2|TRBJ2-7|NA|NA
CASSRPVRDSSYEQYF
TGTGCCAGCAGCCGCCCGGTCAGGGATAGCTCCTACGAGCAGTACTTC
>TRBV28|TRBJ2-2|NA|NA
CASSLQAANTGELFF
TGTGCCAGCAGTTTACAGGCGGCGAACACCGGGGAGCTGTTTTTT
>TRBV5-1|TRBJ2-2|once|NA
CASSPVGLAGELFF
TGCGCCAGCAGCCCGGTGGGGCTGGCCGGGGAGCTGTTTTTT
>TRBV10-2|TRBJ1-1|NA|NA
CASIILTGKGDTEAFF
TGCGCCAGCATTATACTGACCGGGAAAGGGGACACTGAAGCTTTCTTT
>TRBV6-2/TRBV6-3|TRBJ1-5|NA|NA
CASSYSTPYQPQHF
TGTGCCAGCAGTTACTCCACACCATATCAGCCCCAGCATTTT
>TRBV19|TRBJ2-4|NA|TRBD2
CASRTSGGVGIQYF
TGTGCCAGTCGGACTAGCGGGGGGGTTGGCATTCAGTACTTC
>TRBV5-1|TRBJ2-4|NA|NA
CASSQEGILAKNIQYF
TGCGCCAGCAGCCAGGAAGGGATTTTAGCCAAAAACATTCAGTACTTC
>TRBV27|TRBJ2-5|NA|NA
CASSLRDRGETQYF
TGTGCCAGCAGTCTCCGGGACCGCGGAGAGACCCAGTACTTC